This T cell receptor (beta chain) derives from a study of regulatory T cells in long-lasting Graves disease. Across the study: To qualify as persistent, Graves' disease required over 5 years of antithyroid drugs with positive TSH receptor antibodies. Study results and caveats: Compared with new cases, persistent Graves' patients showed reduced TCR diversity. Persistent patients shared more public clonotypes (under 3,000) than newly diagnosed patients (roughly 960).

Per germline, CDR1 SGDLS and CDR2 YYNGEE. This CDR3 is built from 16 residues. Trimming cost V 3 bases and J 8 bases, with 21 bases left between them. For TCR beta, libraries came from iRepertoire HTBI primers and Arm-PCR of CDR3 regions. TCRdb re-analysed the multiplex PCR reads in MiXCR, keeping a single row per CDR3 protein. This sample has 430,000 or so distinct CDR3 sequences, with roughly a fifth found just once. Concerning this clonotype itself: As yet, its antigen is unknown.

The sample's time point: persistent/refractory GD, antithyroid drugs over 5 years with positive TRAb. The TCR library was made from RNA that had been extracted from PBMCs in TRIzol. Peripheral blood, at approximately 9 milliliters, went into EDTA tubes. The chain joins TRBV9 to TRBJ1-5; D might be TRBD1 (6 bases). The receptor was isolated from a female donor with Graves disease. This specimen was peripheral blood mononuclear cells (PBMCs), taken when the disease was refractory, from a patient treated with antithyroid drugs. CDR3 loop: CASSARTEEAWEPQHF. CDR3 DNA: TGTGCCAGCAGCGCCCGGACAGAGGAGGCGTGGGAGCCCCAGCATTTT.